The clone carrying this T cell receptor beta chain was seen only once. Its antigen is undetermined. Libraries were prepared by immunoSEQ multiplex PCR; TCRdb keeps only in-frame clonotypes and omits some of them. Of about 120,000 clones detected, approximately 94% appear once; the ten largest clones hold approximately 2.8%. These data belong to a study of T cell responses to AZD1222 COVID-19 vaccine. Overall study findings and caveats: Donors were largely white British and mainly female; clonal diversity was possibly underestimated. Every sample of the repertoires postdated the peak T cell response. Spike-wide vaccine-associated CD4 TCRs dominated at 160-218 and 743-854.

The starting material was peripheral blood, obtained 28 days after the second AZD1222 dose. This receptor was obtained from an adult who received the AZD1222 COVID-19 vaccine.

CDR3 sequence (DNA): TGTGCCAGTAGTATTCCTGGAACTGAAGCTTTCTTT. The encoded protein is CASSIPGTEAFF. J is TRBJ1-1 and V is TRBV19; the D is unclear. The V gene's germline CDR1 is LNHDA and CDR2 SQIVND (reference sequence). Trimming pared 3 bases from V and 5 bases from J, leaving 7 bases between. The CDR3 loop spans 12 amino acids.